One TCR beta chain is described in this entry. The sample originates from a study of T cell changes during pregnancy in multiple sclerosis. V lost 6 bases and J 8 bases, leaving 17 bases between the germline ends. Germline V lookup: CDR1 MNHEY, CDR2 SVGAGI. There are 14 residues in the CDR3. Measured with immunoSEQ multiplex PCR; TCRdb has only the in-frame clones, and not every one. The repertoire consists of some 48,000 clones, with roughly nine tenths occurring once and the leading ten covering 6.5% to 9.5%. This receptor was identified in a female donor with multiple sclerosis, enrolled in a pregnancy study. The sequences come from CD8+ T cells from peripheral blood mononuclear cells, collected in the second trimester of pregnancy. The chain links TRBV6-5 to TRBJ2-1; D not certain. As DNA, the CDR3 is TGTGCCAGCAGCCCTTCTACTGTTAACCATGAGCAGTTCTTC. Protein sequence: CASSPSTVNHEQFF.